This record looks at one TCR beta chain sequence and its context. The assay was immunoSEQ multiplex PCR, and TCRdb's table has in-frame clones only and misses some. The sample includes 150,000 to 160,000 clones, 88% of them seen just once. The ends were cut back, 5 bases at V and 5 bases at J, with 18 bases in the middle. This CDR3 region has 15 residues. Looked up from germline, CDR1 is SNHLY and CDR2 is FYNNEI. This specimen comes from a study of blood T cell repertoires in COVID-19. Study-wide context: There were acute and convalescent COVID-19 samples, and they came from the United States, Italy and Spain. The cDNA or gDNA used as material had been derived from T cells, B-cell-depleted T cells, or PBMCs.

The clonotype was recovered from a woman in her 70s with acute or convalescent COVID-19. The sequencing input was peripheral blood. This chain connects TRBV2 to TRBJ1-2; TRBD1 is a possible D gene (6 bases). The CDR3 here is CASSQRAGHMYGYTF. DNA of the CDR3: TGTGCCAGCAGTCAACGAGCGGGACACATGTATGGCTACACCTTC.